What follows are 2 T cell receptor beta chains derived from one specimen sequenced in a study of T-cell reconstitution after alpha-beta-depleted transplantation in children (dated by TCRdb to 2016 to 2018). Library method: PCR. Sequenced on an Illumina HiSeq 2500. TCR library preparation used molecular barcoding, with unique molecular identifiers applied to normalize quantification of the TCRbeta repertoire. TCRdb reran the public reads through fastp at Q25 and MiXCR, keeping productive beta chains. Each entry merges the rows of one CDR3 protein and shows their most common DNA and genes. This sample lists about 580,000 distinct CDR3 sequences; 20% to 25% were detected once. Over 12% of the sample comes from the top ten. The sample's treatment or condition label, in plain terms: allogeneic hematopoietic cell transplantation with graft depleted of TCRalphabeta T cells and CD19 B cells. The specimen was PBMCs, mostly from graft donor cells, collected 360 days after TCRalphabeta/CD19-depleted stem cell transplant. These receptors were taken from a boy under two years old who had a stem cell transplant for acute myeloid leukemia, so the T cells may come from the graft donor.

This clonotype came up a few times. CDR3 sequence reads: CASSQRTGTRRYNEQFF. CDR3 nucleotides: TGCGCCAGCAGCCAGAGAACCGGGACTAGGAGATACAATGAGCAGTTCTTC. This sequence joins TRBV4-3 and TRBJ2-1; TRBD2 agrees at 8 bases. The ends lost 3 bases at V and 4 bases at J; junction bases unmatched: 11. The germline gives CDR1 LGHNA, CDR2 YSLEER. The CDR3 is made up of 17 amino acids.

V is TRBV18 and J is TRBJ2-7; 9 bases match TRBD1. Germline V gene lookup returns CDR1 KGHSH and CDR2 LQKENI. V shed 0 bases, J shed 3 bases, and the junction held 12 bases outside the gene matches. The CDR3 sequence is 18 residues long. In nucleotides, the CDR3 is TGTGCCAGCTCACCACCGCTGGGACAGGGATTTATACACTACGAGCAGTACTTC. This translates into CASSPPLGQGFIHYEQYF.